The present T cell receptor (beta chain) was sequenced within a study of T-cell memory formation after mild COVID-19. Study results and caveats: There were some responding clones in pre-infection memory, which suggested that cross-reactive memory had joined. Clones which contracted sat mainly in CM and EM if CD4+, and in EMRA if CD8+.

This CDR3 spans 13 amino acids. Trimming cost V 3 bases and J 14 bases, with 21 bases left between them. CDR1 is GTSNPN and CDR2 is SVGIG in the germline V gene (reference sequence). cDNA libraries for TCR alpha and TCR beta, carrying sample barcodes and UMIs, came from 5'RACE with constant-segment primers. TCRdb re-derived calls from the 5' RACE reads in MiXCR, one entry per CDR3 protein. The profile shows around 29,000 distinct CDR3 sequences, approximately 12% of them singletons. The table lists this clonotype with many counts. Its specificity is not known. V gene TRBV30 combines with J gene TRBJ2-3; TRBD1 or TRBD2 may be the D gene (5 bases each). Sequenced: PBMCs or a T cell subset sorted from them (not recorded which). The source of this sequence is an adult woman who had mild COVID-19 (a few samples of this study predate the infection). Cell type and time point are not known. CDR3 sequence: CAWSPGNRDPPYF. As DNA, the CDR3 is TGTGCCTGGAGCCCAGGGAACCGGGACCCTCCGTATTTT.